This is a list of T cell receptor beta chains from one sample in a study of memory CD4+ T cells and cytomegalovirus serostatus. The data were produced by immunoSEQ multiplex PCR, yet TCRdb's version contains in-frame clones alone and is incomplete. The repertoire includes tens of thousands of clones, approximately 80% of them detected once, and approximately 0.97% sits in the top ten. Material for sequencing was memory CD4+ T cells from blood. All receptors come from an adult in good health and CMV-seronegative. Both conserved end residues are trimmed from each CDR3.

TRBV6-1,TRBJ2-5,ASSAGVRPQETQY
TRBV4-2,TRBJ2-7,ASSQDMGTYEQY
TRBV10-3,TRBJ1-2,AMGAGQGAGSYGYT
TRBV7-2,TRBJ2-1,ASSGDRYNEQF
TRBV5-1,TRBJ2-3,ASSPRDRPGTQY
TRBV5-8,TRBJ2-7,ASSFTGTYEQY
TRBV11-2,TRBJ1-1,ASSFGRGETEAF
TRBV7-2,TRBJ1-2,ASSSTGGESGYT
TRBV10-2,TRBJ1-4,ASSEWRGQGGEKLF
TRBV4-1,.,ASSQAELTYEQY
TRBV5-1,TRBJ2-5,ASSFGTSGRRETQY
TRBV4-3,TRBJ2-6,ASSQEFAGGMLSGANVLT
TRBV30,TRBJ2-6,AWSVGLSGANVLT
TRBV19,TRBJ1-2,ASSSGQDYGYT
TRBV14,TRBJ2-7,ASSQDLGQGGLQY
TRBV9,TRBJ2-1,ASQKGTGVYNEQF
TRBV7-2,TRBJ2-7,ASSRGAATGEQY
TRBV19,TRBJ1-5,ASSMGFQPQH
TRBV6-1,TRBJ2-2,ASSMNGGVLF
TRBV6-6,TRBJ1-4,ATTEAGGEKLF
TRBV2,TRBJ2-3,ARRASGGDTQY
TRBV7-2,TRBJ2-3,ASSLRREVGDTQY
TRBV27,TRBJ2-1,ASSAQTGFSYNEQF
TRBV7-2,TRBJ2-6,ASSPERGGLGANVLT
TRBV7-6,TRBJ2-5,ASSPLGAGGRETQY
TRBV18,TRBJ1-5,ASSTDREFSSNQPQH
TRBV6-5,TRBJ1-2,ASSYSMWGNYGYT
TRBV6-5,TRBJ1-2,ASSDAGGYT
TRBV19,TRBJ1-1,ASSTDTGGTAEAF